The 8 T cell receptor beta chains reported below all come from one sample, sequenced in a study of OX40 agonist ivuxolimab in advanced cancers. The table came from immunoSEQ multiplex PCR; TCRdb's copy has only in-frame clones and leaves some out. The sample has about 32,000 clones; around 90% are singletons. The input for sequencing was CD4+ or CD8+ T cells sorted from blood, taken in a trial of the OX40 agonist ivuxolimab. Every receptor here comes from an adult with an advanced solid tumor such as melanoma, head and neck, liver or kidney cancer.

J is TRBJ1-5 and V is TRBV27; a weak D match, TRBD1 (6 bases). With 2 bases removed from V and 1 base from J, the gap between germline ends came to 15 bases. The CDR3 extends over 17 amino acids. Germline V gives CDR1 MNHEY, CDR2 SMNVEV (reference sequence). CDR3 in DNA: TGTGCCAGCAGTTTAGGCCCGTTACAGGGAAGCAATCAGCCCCAGCATTTT. Encoded protein: CASSLGPLQGSNQPQHF.

V is TRBV7-8 and J is TRBJ2-1; 10 bases fit TRBD2. V was pared by 2 bases and J by 10 bases, with 11 bases of the junction left unmatched. The CDR3 spans 16 residues. Germline V gives CDR1 SGHVS, CDR2 FQNEAQ. The CDR3 reads CASSLRELAGAAEQFF. The CDR3 DNA follows: TGTGCCAGCAGCTTAAGGGAGCTAGCGGGGGCAGCCGAGCAGTTCTTC.

The chain links TRBV27 to TRBJ2-3; perhaps D is TRBD1 or TRBD2 (5 bases each). The CDR3 totals 14 residues. Germline V gene lookup returns CDR1 MNHEY and CDR2 SMNVEV (reference sequence). V shed 6 bases and J shed 0 bases, with 10 bases lying between them. The CDR3, as DNA: TGTGCCAGCAGGGAGGACATAAGCACAGATACGCAGTATTTT. Its protein is CASREDISTDTQYF.

The CDR3 DNA follows: TGTGCCAGCAGTGCCCGGGGGGCCGACACAGATACGCAGTATTTT. The encoded protein is CASSARGADTDTQYF. V is TRBV6-5 and J is TRBJ2-3, with D perhaps matching TRBD2 (7 bases). The V gene lost 5 bases and the J gene lost 2 bases, with 14 bases spanning the gap. This CDR3 is 15 amino acids long. Germline CDR1 MNHEY, CDR2 SVGAGI.

The chain joins TRBV7-8 to TRBJ2-3; 11 nucleotides line up with TRBD2. This CDR3 region has 20 residues. The V and J ends lost 1 base and 6 bases, in that order; junction bases with no gene match: 18. Germline CDR1 is SGHVS and CDR2 is FQNEAQ. CDR3 loop: CASSLVNRGFPGLAVDTQYF. DNA for the CDR3: TGTGCCAGCAGCTTAGTGAACAGGGGATTCCCGGGACTAGCGGTGGATACGCAGTATTTT.

The V gene is TRBV5-3, the J gene TRBJ1-3; no reliable D call. TRBV5-3 carries the ORF label, with uncertain function. The CDR3 is made up of 15 amino acids. Trimming took 10 bases from V and 0 from J, leaving 17 bases between them. This chain's CDR3 is CAPPRPARSGNTIYF. In nucleotides, the CDR3 is TGTGCCCCACCCCGGCCGGCGCGCTCTGGAAACACCATATATTTT.

The chain joins TRBV11-2 to TRBJ2-7; perhaps TRBD2 as D (6 bases). CDR3 size: 12 residues. The ends were cut back, 4 bases at V and 6 bases at J, with 10 bases in the middle. Germline V gives CDR1 SGHAT, CDR2 FQNNGV. As DNA, the CDR3 is TGTGCCAGCAGCTACCTGGGGGGCGAGCAGTACTTC. Translating it yields CASSYLGGEQYF.

Only one count was recorded for this clone. J is TRBJ2-5 and V is TRBV7-9; possibly TRBD2 for D (6 bases). Germline loops: CDR1 SEHNR, CDR2 FQNEAQ (reference sequence). The CDR3 spans 14 residues. Trimming took off 2 bases at V and 2 bases at J, with 9 bases between the two ends. In nucleotides, the CDR3 is TGTGCCAGCAGCTTAAACGGGGGTCAAGAGACCCAGTACTTC. Amino acid sequence: CASSLNGGQETQYF.